A single sample is the source of the 9 T cell receptor beta chains below, sequenced in a study of blood T cell repertoires in COVID-19 (TCRdb year 2020). Library method: the immunoSEQ multiplex PCR assay. TCRdb holds this immuneACCESS table with in-frame rearrangements only. Some clones are missing; in checked studies, unresolved V genes explain under half, and the rest has no known cause. The sample table contains approximately 200,000 clones; only one count was recorded for roughly 86% of them. The ten top clones hold roughly 2.9% of the sample. The sequencing input was peripheral blood. The source of these receptors is a woman aged 30 to 39 with active or convalescent COVID-19.

V is TRBV24-1 and J is TRBJ1-2; 7 bases line up with TRBD1. CDR1 and CDR2 from the germline V gene are KGHDR and SFDVKD. This CDR3 is 17 amino acids long. V was pared by 5 bases and J by 2 bases, with 13 bases of the junction left unmatched. CDR3 coding DNA: TGTGCCACCAGTGCCCCGTTGTCGGCCAGGGGGAACTATGGCTACACCTTC. It codes for CATSAPLSARGNYGYTF.

The chain recombines TRBV10-3 with TRBJ2-1, with TRBD2 identical over 13 bases. With V trimmed by 3 bases and J by 2 bases, 1 base remained unmatched. CDR1 ENHRY and CDR2 SYGVKD come from the germline V gene. This CDR3 contains 16 residues. CDR3 loop: CAISEGTSGAYNEQFF. The CDR3 nucleotides are TGTGCCATCAGTGAAGGGACTAGCGGGGCCTACAATGAGCAGTTCTTC.

The J gene is TRBJ2-3, the V gene TRBV7-9; 9 nucleotides line up with TRBD2. V was clipped by 6 bases and J by 2 bases; unmatched bases: 9. Germline CDR1 and CDR2: SEHNR and FQNEAQ (reference sequence). The CDR3 covers 16 residues. For the CDR3, the DNA is TGTGCCAGCAGTCCTTGGCGGGGGGGGAACACAGATACGCAGTATTTT. Translating it yields CASSPWRGGNTDTQYF.

This chain connects TRBV3-1 (or the pseudogene TRBV3-2) to TRBJ1-2, with D unclear. Germline CDR1 and CDR2: LGHDT and YNNKEL (reference sequence). The length of the CDR3 is 14 residues. V lost 0 bases, J lost 2 bases, and 7 bases lay in between. The CDR3 sequence is CASSQESGNYGYTF. The CDR3 nucleotides read TGTGCCAGCAGCCAAGAAAGCGGGAACTATGGCTACACCTTC.

CDR3 bases: TGTGCCAGCAGCTTAGCACCCCCTAGCGGGGCCTCCTACGAGCAGTACTTC. The encoded protein is CASSLAPPSGASYEQYF. This chain joins TRBV7-6 and TRBJ2-7, with 9 nucleotides matching TRBD2. The CDR3 loop spans 17 amino acids. The J segment lost 0 bases and the V segment lost 0 bases, leaving 6 bases of the junction unmatched. From germline, CDR1 is SGHVS and CDR2 FNYEAQ.

The chain combines TRBV9 with TRBJ2-7; 8 bases map to TRBD2. Trimming took 0 bases from V and 7 from J; bases not matched to a gene: 12. The V gene's germline CDR1 is SGDLS and CDR2 YYNGEE. This CDR3 is built from 16 residues. Written as DNA, the CDR3 is TGTGCCAGCAGCGTAGATCCCCTAGCGGGTGCGGGAGAGCAGTACTTC. It translates to CASSVDPLAGAGEQYF.

The chain uses TRBV11-2 and TRBJ2-3; 10 bases are a match to TRBD2. Losses at the gene ends were 5 bases for V and 5 bases for J; bases not matched to a gene: 4. This CDR3 spans 14 amino acids. The germline CDR1 and CDR2 sequences are SGHAT and FQNNGV. CDR3 bases: TGTGCCAGCAGCCCTAGCGGGAGTGGAGATACGCAGTATTTT. This gives the protein CASSPSGSGDTQYF.

The chain has TRBV4-1 and TRBJ2-5, with 13 bases that match TRBD2. The CDR3 length is 17 residues. Germline CDR1 MGHRA, CDR2 YSYEKL. The ends lost 4 bases at V and 5 bases at J; junction bases unmatched: 10. CDR3 nucleotides: TGCGCCAGCAGCCTGCGGACTAGCGGGGGATCGAGGGAGACCCAGTACTTC. Encoded protein: CASSLRTSGGSRETQYF.

The rearrangement joins TRBV3-1 (or the pseudogene TRBV3-2) to TRBJ1-2, with TRBD1 matching 9 bases. CDR1 LGHDT and CDR2 YNNKEL come from the germline V gene (reference sequence). V shed 2 bases and J 2 bases; nucleotides not matched to a gene: 6. CDR3 length: 16 amino acids. As DNA, the CDR3 is TGTGCCAGCAGCCAAAGGACAGGGGCTATCAACTATGGCTACACCTTC. This gives the protein CASSQRTGAINYGYTF.